Listed below are T cell receptor beta chains from one sample, sequenced in a study of cytomegalovirus exposure and HLA in healthy donors. Using immunoSEQ multiplex PCR, the repertoire was profiled, and TCRdb retains in-frame clones only, with some absent. The repertoire holds over 85,000 clones, approximately 70% seen once, with about 3.7% in the top ten. Source material: PBMCs. These receptors all come from a man aged 35 to 55 in good health and CMV-seronegative. The CDR3 runs from the conserved cysteine through the conserved F or W. Each record gives: D gene, clone size, V gene, J gene, CDR3 DNA, CDR3 protein. A D gene is named only where the DNA matches it firmly. Rows give clone size only sometimes, using once, few, many, or a class for an expanded clone.

D: TRBD1; size: -; V: TRBV6-1; J: TRBJ1-2; DNA: TGTGCCGTAGAGAAACAGGGGGCGCCCGGCTACACCTTC; CDR3: CAVEKQGAPGYTF
D: -; size: once; V: TRBV27; J: TRBJ2-7; DNA: TGTGCCAGCAGTTTAATTTGGGGGCCCTACGAGCAGTACTTC; CDR3: CASSLIWGPYEQYF
D: -; size: -; V: TRBV6-4; J: TRBJ2-3; DNA: TGTGCCAGCAGGACCACATGGGGCAAGACAGATACGCAGTATTTT; CDR3: CASRTTWGKTDTQYF
D: -; size: few; V: TRBV5-6; J: TRBJ1-6; DNA: TGTGCCAGCAGCTTGGTGGGGGGACGTTCACCCCTCCACTTT; CDR3: CASSLVGGRSPLHF
D: TRBD1; size: -; V: TRBV15; J: TRBJ1-5; DNA: TGTGCCACCAGCAGATCAACAGGGGCGAATCAGCCCCAGCATTTT; CDR3: CATSRSTGANQPQHF
D: -; size: -; V: TRBV4-1; J: TRBJ1-2; DNA: TGCGCCAGCAGCCAAGAAGAGGTTGCCTATGGCTACACCTTC; CDR3: CASSQEEVAYGYTF
D: -; size: -; V: TRBV10-2; J: TRBJ2-1; DNA: TGCGCCAGCAGTGAGTCGACTCTGGACAATGAGCAGTTCTTC; CDR3: CASSESTLDNEQFF
D: TRBD1; size: -; V: TRBV5-4; J: TRBJ2-4; DNA: TGTGCCAGCAGTCCGCGGGGACAGGGGGCCGGGTTAGGAAACATTCAGTACTTC; CDR3: CASSPRGQGAGLGNIQYF
D: TRBD2; size: few; V: TRBV28; J: TRBJ2-1; DNA: TGTGCCAGCAGGTTAGCGGGGGGGACGTTCTACAATGAGCAGTTCTTC; CDR3: CASRLAGGTFYNEQFF
D: -; size: -; V: TRBV7-2; J: TRBJ2-2; DNA: TGTGCCAGCAGCTTAGGAGCGGCAAACACCGGGGAGCTGTTTTTT; CDR3: CASSLGAANTGELFF
D: TRBD1; size: few; V: TRBV27; J: TRBJ2-7; DNA: TGTGCCAGCAGCCCTTCGGCAGGGGGCATAAGCTACGAGCAGTACTTC; CDR3: CASSPSAGGISYEQYF
D: TRBD1; size: -; V: TRBV5-1; J: TRBJ2-4; DNA: TGCGCCAGCAGCTTGTGGGGACAGGGGGACATTCAGTACTTC; CDR3: CASSLWGQGDIQYF
D: -; size: -; V: TRBV28; J: TRBJ2-5; DNA: TGTGCCAGCAGTATCTCCAGGGGCCAAGAGACCCAGTACTTC; CDR3: CASSISRGQETQYF
D: TRBD1; size: once; V: TRBV25-1; J: TRBJ2-7; DNA: TGTGCCAGCAGTGATTCTGGGACAGGGCGAAGCTACGAGCAGTACTTC; CDR3: CASSDSGTGRSYEQYF
D: -; size: -; V: TRBV7-2; J: TRBJ1-1; DNA: TGTGCCAGCACCAGAGGGGGGGCAGGAGGTACTGAAGCTTTCTTT; CDR3: CASTRGGAGGTEAFF
D: -; size: -; V: TRBV4-2; J: TRBJ2-2; DNA: TGTGCCAGCAGCCTCTACTCGTTCCCTACCGGGGAGCTGTTTTTT; CDR3: CASSLYSFPTGELFF
D: TRBD1; size: -; V: TRBV7-6; J: TRBJ2-1; DNA: TGTGCCAGCAGCTTCCGGGACAGCCCAAATAATGAGCAGTTCTTC; CDR3: CASSFRDSPNNEQFF
D: -; size: -; V: TRBV10-3; J: TRBJ1-2; DNA: TGTGCCATCGGCAACTATGGCTACACCTTC; CDR3: CAIGNYGYTF
D: -; size: -; V: TRBV7-9; J: TRBJ1-6; DNA: TGTGCCACCCGGAGCATAAGCTCCTATAATTCACCCCTCCACTTT; CDR3: CATRSISSYNSPLHF
D: -; size: -; V: TRBV6-5; J: TRBJ2-1; DNA: TGTGCCAGCAGTTACGGGGGGGCCTTTTCCAATGAGCAGTTCTTC; CDR3: CASSYGGAFSNEQFF
D: -; size: -; V: TRBV5-1; J: TRBJ1-3; DNA: TGCGCCAGCAGCTTAACATTCTCTGGAAACACCATATATTTT; CDR3: CASSLTFSGNTIYF
D: -; size: once; V: TRBV29-1; J: TRBJ2-4; DNA: TGCAGCGCTGGAGACCGTACGGGAGACATTCAGTACTTC; CDR3: CSAGDRTGDIQYF
D: TRBD2; size: -; V: TRBV7-7; J: TRBJ2-5; DNA: TGTGCCAGCAGCCCAGGACTAGCGGGGGGGGTCCAGTACTTC; CDR3: CASSPGLAGGVQYF
D: -; size: -; V: TRBV11-2; J: TRBJ2-2; DNA: TGTGCCAGCAGCTTAAGGTGGGGGGAATTAATCACCGGGGAGCTGTTTTTT; CDR3: CASSLRWGELITGELFF
D: -; size: -; V: TRBV4-1; J: TRBJ2-5; DNA: TGCGCCAGCAGCCAAGGTTTAATAGAGACCCAGTACTTC; CDR3: CASSQGLIETQYF
D: -; size: -; V: TRBV4-3; J: TRBJ2-7; DNA: TGCGCCAGCAGCCAAGCCAGGGCGGAGTCCCACCCTACTACCTACGAGCAGTACTTC; CDR3: CASSQARAESHPTTYEQYF
D: TRBD2; size: -; V: TRBV6-4; J: TRBJ2-3; DNA: TGTGCCAGCAGTGAGCGGGGGGGCACAGATACGCAGTATTTT; CDR3: CASSERGGTDTQYF
D: TRBD1; size: once; V: TRBV4-2; J: TRBJ2-6; DNA: TGTGCCAGCAGCCGATCGGACAGGTACAGCTCTGGGGCCAACGTCCTGACTTTC; CDR3: CASSRSDRYSSGANVLTF
D: -; size: few; V: TRBV7-9; J: TRBJ1-1; DNA: TGTGCCAGCAGCTTACTTGGACAGATGTACACTGAAGCTTTCTTT; CDR3: CASSLLGQMYTEAFF
D: TRBD2; size: -; V: TRBV6-4; J: TRBJ2-1; DNA: TGTGCCAGCAGTGACTCCCGCGGGCGGGGGGCCTACAATGAGCAGTTCTTC; CDR3: CASSDSRGRGAYNEQFF
D: -; size: -; V: TRBV11-2; J: TRBJ1-3; DNA: TGTGCCAGCAGCTTAGGTGACATTCTCTCTGGAAACACCATATATTTT; CDR3: CASSLGDILSGNTIYF
D: TRBD2; size: once; V: TRBV9; J: TRBJ2-3; DNA: TGTGCCAGCAGCTCCCGGACTAGCGGGGGCACAGATACGCAGTATTTT; CDR3: CASSSRTSGGTDTQYF
D: -; size: -; V: TRBV29-1; J: TRBJ1-1; DNA: TGCAGCGGGGGCCAAATTCACACTGAAGCTTTCTTT; CDR3: CSGGQIHTEAFF
D: -; size: -; V: TRBV7-9; J: TRBJ1-2; DNA: TGTGCCAGCAGCTTAACCAGGGAAGATGGCTACACCTTC; CDR3: CASSLTREDGYTF
D: TRBD1; size: -; V: TRBV5-6; J: TRBJ1-2; DNA: TGTGCCAGCAGCTCAACCAATCTACGGACAGGAAAATTCGACTATGGCTACACCTTC; CDR3: CASSSTNLRTGKFDYGYTF
D: -; size: -; V: TRBV29-1; J: TRBJ2-7; DNA: TGCAGCGTCGAAACAAGTACCTACGAGCAGTACTTC; CDR3: CSVETSTYEQYF
D: TRBD2; size: -; V: TRBV4-1; J: TRBJ2-3; DNA: TGCGCCAGCAGCCAAGGACCGGGACTAGCGGGTACGCAGTATTTT; CDR3: CASSQGPGLAGTQYF
D: -; size: -; V: TRBV7-9; J: TRBJ2-1; DNA: TGTGCCAGCAGCCAGCGGGTGGGCTCCTACAATGAGCAGTTCTTC; CDR3: CASSQRVGSYNEQFF
D: -; size: -; V: TRBV5-1; J: TRBJ1-2; DNA: TGCGCCAGCAGCTTGGTATACAGGGCCCCAAATGGCTACACCTTC; CDR3: CASSLVYRAPNGYTF
D: TRBD2; size: -; V: TRBV9; J: TRBJ2-1; DNA: TGTGCCAGCAGCGTACGAGCGGGGCTTGGCAATGAGCAGTTCTTC; CDR3: CASSVRAGLGNEQFF
D: -; size: -; V: TRBV29-1; J: TRBJ2-7; DNA: TGCAGCGCTCCCCGACCGGCAAAAACTACCTACGAGCAGTACTTC; CDR3: CSAPRPAKTTYEQYF
D: -; size: -; V: TRBV7-9; J: TRBJ2-7; DNA: TGTGCCAGCAGCTTACAGGGCTACGAGCAGTACTTC; CDR3: CASSLQGYEQYF
D: -; size: -; V: TRBV4-1; J: TRBJ2-1; DNA: TGCGCCAGCAGCCAAGAGGAGGCATATGAGCAGTTCTTC; CDR3: CASSQEEAYEQFF
D: -; size: -; V: TRBV10-3; J: TRBJ2-7; DNA: TGTGCCATCGGACCAGCGGGCTCGTCCTACGAGCAGTACTTC; CDR3: CAIGPAGSSYEQYF
D: TRBD1; size: -; V: TRBV7-7; J: TRBJ1-2; DNA: TGTGCCAGCAGCCCTGACAGGGGGCTTGACGGCTACACCTTC; CDR3: CASSPDRGLDGYTF